This T cell receptor beta chain is drawn from a study of cytotoxic CD8 clonotypes in ibrutinib-treated CLL. Study details: Response sampling occurred after a median around 11 months of treatment (range 6 to 36). Notes on the study in general: Under therapy, public clonotypes either contracted or stayed stable, and they were uncommon.

Method: immunoSEQ multiplex PCR; TCRdb's copy keeps in-frame clones and lacks some. There are under 150,000 clones in the sample; around 93% occur only once, and more than 10% lies in the top ten. This clone was seen only a few times. Its antigen is not known. The sample here was PBMCs, taken after 12 months of ibrutinib treatment. This sequence was found in a human donor with chronic lymphocytic leukemia.

Here the CDR3 DNA reads TGCGCCAGCAGCTTGGCCAACGGTGGGAACACTGAAGCTTTCTTT. Protein product: CASSLANGGNTEAFF. This chain links TRBV5-1 with TRBJ1-1; no definite D call. Germline CDR1 reads SGHRS; CDR2 reads YFSETQ. The CDR3 consists of 15 residues. V shed 0 bases and J shed 1 base, with 10 bases lying between them.